This TCR beta chain was sequenced for a study of T cell repertoires in ileal Crohn's disease. Time point here: neoterminal ileum biopsy at postoperative endoscopy, about 6 months after surgery. V was trimmed by 4 bases and J by 1 base, leaving 7 bases between them. CDR3 size: 13 residues. Germline-derived CDR1 and CDR2 are SGHTA and FQGNSA. Assay: immunoSEQ multiplex PCR; the TCRdb copy retains only in-frame clones and omits some. Of over 7,500 clones listed, roughly 78% are singletons. This clone was observed a handful of times. J is TRBJ1-1 and V is TRBV7-2, with no clear D. The TCR was taken from an adult with Crohn's disease. Sequencing was done on a sample of ileal tissue. The CDR3 reads CASSSQWNTEAFF. CDR3 nucleotides: TGTGCCAGCAGCTCCCAATGGAACACTGAAGCTTTCTTT.